Here is one TCR beta chain with its context. The data derive from a study of blood T cell repertoires in COVID-19. Study-level background: The analysed material was cDNA or gDNA that came from T cells, B-cell-depleted T cells, or PBMCs.

As processed by the authors: Nucleated cell counts were estimated from reference gene primer amplification. Only in-frame clones appear in the TCRdb table, and some are missing; sequencing was by immunoSEQ multiplex PCR. V, J and clone size were drawn from that table, and D and trimming were deduced from the DNA. In the table there are tens of thousands of clones, about 89% of which are singletons. The source material was peripheral blood. The TCR comes from a man between 60 and 75 years old with acute or convalescent COVID-19.

The CDR3 DNA reads as TGTGCCAGCAGCGTCTTCGACAGAAACAACTATGGCTACACCTTC. Encoded protein: CASSVFDRNNYGYTF. The chain has TRBV7-2 and TRBJ1-2; D is possibly TRBD1 (5 bases). Germline CDR1 SGHTA, CDR2 FQGNSA. V shed 5 bases and J shed 2 bases, with 15 bases lying between them. The CDR3 sequence is 15 residues long.